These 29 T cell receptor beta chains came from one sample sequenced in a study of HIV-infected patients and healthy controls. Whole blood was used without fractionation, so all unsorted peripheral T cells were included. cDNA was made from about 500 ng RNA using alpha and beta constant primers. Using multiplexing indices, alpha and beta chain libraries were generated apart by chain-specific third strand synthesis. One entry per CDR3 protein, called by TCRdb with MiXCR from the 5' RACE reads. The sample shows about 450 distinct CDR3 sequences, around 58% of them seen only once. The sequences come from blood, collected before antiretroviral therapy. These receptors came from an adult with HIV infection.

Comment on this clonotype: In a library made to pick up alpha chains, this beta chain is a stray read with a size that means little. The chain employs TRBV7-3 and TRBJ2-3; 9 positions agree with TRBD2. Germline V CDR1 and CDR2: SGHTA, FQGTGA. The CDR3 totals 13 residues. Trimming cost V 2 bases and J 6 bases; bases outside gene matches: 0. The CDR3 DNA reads TGTGCCAGCAGCTTAGGACTAGCGGATACGCAGTATTTT. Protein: CASSLGLADTQYF.

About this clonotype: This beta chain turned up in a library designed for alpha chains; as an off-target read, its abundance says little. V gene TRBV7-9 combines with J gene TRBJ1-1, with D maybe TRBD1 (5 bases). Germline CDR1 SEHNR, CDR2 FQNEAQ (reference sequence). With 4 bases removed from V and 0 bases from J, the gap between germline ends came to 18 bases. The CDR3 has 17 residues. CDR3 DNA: TGTGCCAGCAGCTCCCATGATTGGGGGGGAATGAACACTGAAGCTTTCTTT. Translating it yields CASSSHDWGGMNTEAFF. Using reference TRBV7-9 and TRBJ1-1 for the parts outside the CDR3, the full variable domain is DTGVSQNPRHKITKRGQNVTFRCDPISEHNRLYWYRQTLGQGPEFLTYFQNEAQLEKSRLLSDRFSAERPKGSFSTLEIQRTEQGDSAMYLCASSSHDWGGMNTEAFFGQGTRLTVV.

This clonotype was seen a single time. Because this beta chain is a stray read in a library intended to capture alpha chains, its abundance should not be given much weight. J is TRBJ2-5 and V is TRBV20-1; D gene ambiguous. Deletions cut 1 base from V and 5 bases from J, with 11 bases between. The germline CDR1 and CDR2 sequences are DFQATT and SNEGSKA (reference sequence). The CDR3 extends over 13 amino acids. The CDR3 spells CSARGQHRETQYF. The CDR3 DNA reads TGCAGTGCTAGAGGGCAGCACCGGGAGACCCAGTACTTC.

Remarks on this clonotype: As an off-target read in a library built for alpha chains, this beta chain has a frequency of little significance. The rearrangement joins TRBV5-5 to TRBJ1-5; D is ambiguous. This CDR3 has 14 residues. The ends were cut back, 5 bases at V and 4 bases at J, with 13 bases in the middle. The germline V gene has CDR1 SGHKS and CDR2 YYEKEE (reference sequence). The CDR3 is CASRPHLGNQPQHF. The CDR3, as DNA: TGTGCCAGCAGACCACATCTAGGGAATCAGCCCCAGCATTTT.

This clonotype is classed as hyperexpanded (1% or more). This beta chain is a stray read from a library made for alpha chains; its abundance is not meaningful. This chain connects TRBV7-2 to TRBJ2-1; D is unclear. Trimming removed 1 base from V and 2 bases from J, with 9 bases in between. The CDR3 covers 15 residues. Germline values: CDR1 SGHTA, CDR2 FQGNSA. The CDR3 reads CASSLDGEPYNEQFF. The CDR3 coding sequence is TGTGCCAGCAGCTTAGACGGAGAGCCCTACAATGAGCAGTTCTTC.

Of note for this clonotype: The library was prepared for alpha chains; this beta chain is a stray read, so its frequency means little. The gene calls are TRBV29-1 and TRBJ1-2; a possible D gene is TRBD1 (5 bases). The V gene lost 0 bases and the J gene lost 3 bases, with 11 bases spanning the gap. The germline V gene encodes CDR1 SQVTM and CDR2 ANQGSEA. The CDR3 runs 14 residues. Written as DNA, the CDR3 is TGCAGCGTTGAAGAGGGGAAAGGGGACTATGGCTACACCTTC. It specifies CSVEEGKGDYGYTF.

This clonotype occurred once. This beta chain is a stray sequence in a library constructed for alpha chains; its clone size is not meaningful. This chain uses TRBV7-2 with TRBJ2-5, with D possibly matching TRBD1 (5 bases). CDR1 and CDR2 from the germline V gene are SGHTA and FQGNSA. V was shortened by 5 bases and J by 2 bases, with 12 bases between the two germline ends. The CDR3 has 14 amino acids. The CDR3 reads CASSRGHVQETQYF. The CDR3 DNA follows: TGTGCCAGCAGCCGTGGACACGTTCAAGAGACCCAGTACTTC. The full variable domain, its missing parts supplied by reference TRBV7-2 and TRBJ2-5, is GAGVSQSPSNKVTEKGKDVELRCDPISGHTALYWYRQSLGQGLEFLIYFQGNSAPDKSGLPSDRFSAERTGGSVSTLTIQRTQQEDSAVYLCASSRGHVQETQYFGPGTRLLVL.

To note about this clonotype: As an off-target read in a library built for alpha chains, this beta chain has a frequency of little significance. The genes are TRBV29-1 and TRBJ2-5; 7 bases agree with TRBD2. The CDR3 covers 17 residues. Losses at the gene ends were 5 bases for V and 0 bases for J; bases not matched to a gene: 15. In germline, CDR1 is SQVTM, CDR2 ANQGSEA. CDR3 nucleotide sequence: TGCAGCGTTAACCCCTACCTAGCGGCCCCGTACCAAGAGACCCAGTACTTC. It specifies CSVNPYLAAPYQETQYF.

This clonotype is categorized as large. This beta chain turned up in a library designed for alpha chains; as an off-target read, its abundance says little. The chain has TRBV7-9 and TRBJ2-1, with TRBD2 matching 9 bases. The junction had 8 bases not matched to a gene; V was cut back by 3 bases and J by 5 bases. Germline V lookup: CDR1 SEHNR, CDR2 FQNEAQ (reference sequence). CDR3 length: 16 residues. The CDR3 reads CASSFRFSGSNNEQFF. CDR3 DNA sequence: TGTGCCAGCAGCTTCCGCTTTAGCGGGAGTAACAATGAGCAGTTCTTC.

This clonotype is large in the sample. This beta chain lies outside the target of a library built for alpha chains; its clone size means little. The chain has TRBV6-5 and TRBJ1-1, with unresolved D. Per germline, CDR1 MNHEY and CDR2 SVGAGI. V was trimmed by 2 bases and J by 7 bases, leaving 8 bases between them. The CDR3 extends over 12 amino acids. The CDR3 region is CASSYGTLEAFF. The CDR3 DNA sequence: TGTGCCAGCAGTTACGGAACCCTTGAAGCTTTCTTT.

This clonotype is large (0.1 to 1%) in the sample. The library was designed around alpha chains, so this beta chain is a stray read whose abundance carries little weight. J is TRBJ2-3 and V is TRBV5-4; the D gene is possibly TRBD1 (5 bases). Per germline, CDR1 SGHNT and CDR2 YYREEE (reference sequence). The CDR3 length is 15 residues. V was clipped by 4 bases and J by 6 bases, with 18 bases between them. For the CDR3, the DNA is TGTGCCAGCAGCCCCAAGGGGTCCCCCGCGGATACGCAGTATTTT. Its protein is CASSPKGSPADTQYF.

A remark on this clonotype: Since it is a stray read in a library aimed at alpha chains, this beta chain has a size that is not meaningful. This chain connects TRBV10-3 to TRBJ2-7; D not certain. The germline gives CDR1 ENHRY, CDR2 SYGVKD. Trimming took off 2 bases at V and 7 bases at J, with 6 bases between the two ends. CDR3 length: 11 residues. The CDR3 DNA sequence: TGTGCCATCAGTGAGGTGTCAGAGCAGTACTTC. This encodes CAISEVSEQYF.

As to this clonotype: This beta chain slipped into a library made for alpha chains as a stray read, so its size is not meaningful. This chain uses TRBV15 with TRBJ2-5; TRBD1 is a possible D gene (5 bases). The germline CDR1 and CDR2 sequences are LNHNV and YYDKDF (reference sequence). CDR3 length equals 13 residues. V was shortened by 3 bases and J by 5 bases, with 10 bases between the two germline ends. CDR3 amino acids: CATSSVAGETQYF. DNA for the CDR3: TGTGCCACCAGCAGCGTGGCAGGGGAGACCCAGTACTTC.

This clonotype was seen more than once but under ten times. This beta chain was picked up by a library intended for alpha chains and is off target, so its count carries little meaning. This chain's CDR3 is CASSYAGQHINTGELFF. For the CDR3, the DNA is TGTGCCAGCAGTTACGCCGGACAGCACATCAACACCGGGGAGCTGTTTTTT. This rearrangement joins TRBV6-5 to TRBJ2-2, with D possibly TRBD1 on 6 matching bases. The CDR3 is 17 residues long. Germline V CDR1 and CDR2: MNHEY, SVGAGI. The ends were cut back, 2 bases at V and 2 bases at J, with 15 bases in the middle.

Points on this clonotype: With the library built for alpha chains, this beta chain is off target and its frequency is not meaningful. CDR3 residues: CATLSGTGYNEQFF. In nucleotides, the CDR3 is TGTGCCACCCTCTCCGGGACAGGGTACAATGAGCAGTTCTTC. This chain uses TRBV15 with TRBJ2-1; TRBD1 matches at 9 bases. The germline CDR1 and CDR2 sequences are LNHNV and YYDKDF (reference sequence). The CDR3 runs 14 residues. The J segment lost 4 bases and the V segment lost 8 bases, leaving 6 bases of the junction unmatched. Full variable domain (remainder filled in from reference TRBV15 and TRBJ2-1): DAMVIQNPRYQVTQFGKPVTLSCSQTLNHNVMYWYQQKSSQAPKLLFHYYDKDFNNEADTPDNFQSRRPNTSFCFLDIRSPGLGDTAMYLCATLSGTGYNEQFFGPGTRLTVL.

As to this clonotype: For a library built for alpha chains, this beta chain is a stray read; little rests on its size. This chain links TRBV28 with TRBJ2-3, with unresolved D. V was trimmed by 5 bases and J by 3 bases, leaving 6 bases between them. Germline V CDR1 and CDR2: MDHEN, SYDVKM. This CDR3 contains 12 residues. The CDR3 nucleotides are TGTGCCAGCAGTGACCCTACAGATACGCAGTATTTT. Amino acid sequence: CASSDPTDTQYF.

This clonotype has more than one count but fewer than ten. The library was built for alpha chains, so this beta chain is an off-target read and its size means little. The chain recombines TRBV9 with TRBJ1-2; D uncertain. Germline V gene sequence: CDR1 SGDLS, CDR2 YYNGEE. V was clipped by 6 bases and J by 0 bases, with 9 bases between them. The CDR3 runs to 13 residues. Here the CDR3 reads CASTGPANYGYTF. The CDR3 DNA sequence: TGTGCCAGCACCGGGCCAGCTAACTATGGCTACACCTTC.

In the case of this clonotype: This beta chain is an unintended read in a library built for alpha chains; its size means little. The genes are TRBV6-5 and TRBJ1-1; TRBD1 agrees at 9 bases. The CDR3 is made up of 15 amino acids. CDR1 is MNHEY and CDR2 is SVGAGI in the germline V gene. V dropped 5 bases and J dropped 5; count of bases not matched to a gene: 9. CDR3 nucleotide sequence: TGTGCCAGCAGTCAACCGGGACAGGGAAGGACTGAAGCTTTCTTT. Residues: CASSQPGQGRTEAFF.

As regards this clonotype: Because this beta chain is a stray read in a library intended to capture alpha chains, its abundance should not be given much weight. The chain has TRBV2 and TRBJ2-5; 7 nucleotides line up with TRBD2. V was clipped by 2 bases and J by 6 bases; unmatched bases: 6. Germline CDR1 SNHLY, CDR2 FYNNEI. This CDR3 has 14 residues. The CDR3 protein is CASSEIGSGKTQYF. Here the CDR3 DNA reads TGTGCCAGCAGTGAAATTGGCAGCGGGAAGACCCAGTACTTC.

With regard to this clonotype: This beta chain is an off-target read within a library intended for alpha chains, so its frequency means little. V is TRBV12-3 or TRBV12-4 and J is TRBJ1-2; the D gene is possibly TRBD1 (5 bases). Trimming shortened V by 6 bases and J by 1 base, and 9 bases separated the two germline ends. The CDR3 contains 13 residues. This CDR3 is CASSRRGNYGYTF. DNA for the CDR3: TGTGCCAGCAGCCGAAGGGGTAACTATGGCTACACCTTC.

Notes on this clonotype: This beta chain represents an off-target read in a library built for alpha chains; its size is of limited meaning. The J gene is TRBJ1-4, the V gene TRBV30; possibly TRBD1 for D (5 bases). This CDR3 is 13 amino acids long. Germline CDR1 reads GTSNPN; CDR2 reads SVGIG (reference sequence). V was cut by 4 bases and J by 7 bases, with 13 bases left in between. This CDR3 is CAWNRQGSEKLFF. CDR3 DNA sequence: TGTGCCTGGAATCGTCAGGGAAGTGAAAAACTGTTTTTT.

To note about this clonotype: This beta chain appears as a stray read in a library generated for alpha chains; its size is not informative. CDR3 sequence (DNA): TGCAGCTCGGTCGGAGGCCACGGCGAGCAGTACTTC. Amino acids: CSSVGGHGEQYF. The rearrangement uses TRBV29-1 and TRBJ2-7; D may be TRBD2 (5 bases). Trimming took 8 bases from V and 6 from J, leaving 17 bases between them. Per the germline V gene, CDR1 is SQVTM and CDR2 is ANQGSEA. This CDR3 contains 12 residues.

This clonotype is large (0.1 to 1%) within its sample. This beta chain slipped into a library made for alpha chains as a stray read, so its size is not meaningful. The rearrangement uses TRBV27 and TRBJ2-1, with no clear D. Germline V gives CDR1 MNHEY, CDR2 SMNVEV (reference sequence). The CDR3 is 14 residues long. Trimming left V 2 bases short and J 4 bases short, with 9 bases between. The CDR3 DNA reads TGTGCCAGCAGTTTACAGGACGGATACAATGAGCAGTTCTTC. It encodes CASSLQDGYNEQFF.

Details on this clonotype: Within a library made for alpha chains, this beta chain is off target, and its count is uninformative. CDR3 region: CASSPPLNTEAFF. The CDR3 DNA is TGTGCCAGTAGCCCACCACTGAACACTGAAGCTTTCTTT. This rearrangement joins TRBV19 to TRBJ1-1; D is unclear. Germline-derived CDR1 and CDR2 are LNHDA and SQIVND (reference sequence). Trimming shortened V by 6 bases and J by 0 bases, and 8 bases separated the two germline ends. This CDR3 contains 13 residues.

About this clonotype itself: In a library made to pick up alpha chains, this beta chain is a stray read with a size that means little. CDR3 sequence reads: CASSFENSPSYEQYF. Written as DNA, the CDR3 is TGTGCCAGCAGTTTTGAGAACAGCCCCTCCTACGAGCAGTACTTC. This chain links TRBV28 with TRBJ2-7; D uncertain. In germline, CDR1 is MDHEN, CDR2 SYDVKM. CDR3 length equals 15 residues. Trimming stripped 3 bases from V and 0 bases from J, with 12 bases between.

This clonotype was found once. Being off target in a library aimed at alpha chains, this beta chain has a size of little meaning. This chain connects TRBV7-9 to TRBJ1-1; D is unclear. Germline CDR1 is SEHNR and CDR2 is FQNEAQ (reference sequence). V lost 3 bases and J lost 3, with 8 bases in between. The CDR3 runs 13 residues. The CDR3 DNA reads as TGTGCCAGCAGCTTGATTCATGACACTGAAGCTTTCTTT. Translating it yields CASSLIHDTEAFF.

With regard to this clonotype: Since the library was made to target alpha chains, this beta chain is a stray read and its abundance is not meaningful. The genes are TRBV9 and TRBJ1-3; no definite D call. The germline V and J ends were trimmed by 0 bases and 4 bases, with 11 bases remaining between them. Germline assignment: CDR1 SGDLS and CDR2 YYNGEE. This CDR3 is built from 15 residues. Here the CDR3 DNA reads TGTGCCAGCAGCGTAGAACCTAGCCAGGGAAACACCATATATTTT. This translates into CASSVEPSQGNTIYF. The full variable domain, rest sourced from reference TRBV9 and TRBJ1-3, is DSGVTQTPKHLITATGQRVTLRCSPRSGDLSVYWYQQSLDQGLQFLIQYYNGEERAKGNILERFSAQQFPDLHSELNLSSLELGDSALYFCASSVEPSQGNTIYFGEGSWLTVV.

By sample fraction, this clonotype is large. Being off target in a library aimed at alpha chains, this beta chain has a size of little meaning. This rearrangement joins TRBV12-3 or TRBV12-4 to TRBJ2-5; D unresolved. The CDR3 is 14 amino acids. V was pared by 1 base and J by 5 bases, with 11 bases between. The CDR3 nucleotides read TGTGCCAGCAGTTTAGGCCCTGGTCGGGAGACCCAGTACTTC. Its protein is CASSLGPGRETQYF.

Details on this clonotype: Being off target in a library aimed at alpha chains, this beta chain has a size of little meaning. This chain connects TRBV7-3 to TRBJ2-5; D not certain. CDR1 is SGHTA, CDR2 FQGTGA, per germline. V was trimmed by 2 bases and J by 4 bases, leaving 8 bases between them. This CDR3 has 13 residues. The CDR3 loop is CASSLGQRETQYF. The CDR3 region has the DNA TGTGCCAGCAGCTTAGGTCAGCGAGAGACCCAGTACTTC.